Reported below is one TCR beta chain. Its antigen is as yet unknown. Individual cDNA molecules were tagged with unique molecular identifiers. MiXCR was run by TCRdb on the 5' RACE reads, yielding one entry per CDR3 protein. Of approximately 65,000 distinct CDR3 sequences listed, approximately 14% were seen once; the top ten hold over 12%. The CDR3 sequence is 15 residues long. Germline loops: CDR1 LGHNA, CDR2 YNFKEQ. Trimming cost V 4 bases and J 1 base, with 13 bases left between them. This record comes from a study of early T cells in non-severe SARS-CoV-2 infection. Study summary: Sequencing of bulk RNA from unsorted whole blood was done, without chain pairing.

General study points: Reliance on VDJdb matching favored anti-spike CD8 responses; private and CD4 specificities were missed.

The chain links TRBV4-2 to TRBJ2-5; D unclear. The sequenced sample consisted of whole blood. The receptor was isolated from an adult who was a healthcare worker with PCR-confirmed SARS-CoV-2 infection or an uninfected control (not recorded which). CDR3 coding DNA: TGTGCCAGCAGCCCCCAACAAGACGGCCAAGAGACCCAGTACTTC. Translating it yields CASSPQQDGQETQYF.